This T cell receptor (beta chain) was sequenced in a study of cytomegalovirus exposure and HLA in healthy donors. Note on this clone: Its cognate antigen is unknown.

Trimming pared 5 bases from V and 2 bases from J, leaving 10 bases between. The V gene's germline CDR1 is SGHRS and CDR2 YFSETQ. CDR3 size: 13 residues. Study results and limitations: In a later analysis, around 18,000 TCR beta sequences were associated with HLA alleles at 0.05 false discovery rate.

Primers: 60 Vbeta forward and 13 Jbeta reverse. TCRdb's table, derived via immunoSEQ multiplex PCR, lists solely in-frame clones and lacks some. The repertoire holds more than 95,000 clones, 80% to 85% seen once, with 6.5% to 8.5% in the top ten. This clonotype was sampled from a man between 25 and 39 years old in good health and CMV-seropositive. This sequence joins TRBV5-1 and TRBJ2-5; D is perhaps TRBD1 (5 bases). Input material: PBMCs. The CDR3 sequence: CASRLRQQETQYF. The CDR3 region has the DNA TGCGCCAGCAGACTTAGACAGCAAGAGACCCAGTACTTC.